The entry that follows covers one T cell receptor beta chain sequence. This clonotype was found a few times. It has no known antigen specificity. The input lacks base qualities; no much larger clone sits a single base away. These data belong to a study of T cells in Graves' hyperthyroidism and ophthalmopathy (dated by TCRdb to between 2018 and 2021). Regarding the research as a whole: Peripheral blood samples were taken at the time of initial diagnosis, prior to any treatment. To identify TCR V-J signatures that set the groups apart, the researchers used a discovery cohort of 90 to 100 patients, made up of around 42 with Graves' ophthalmopathy and 55 to 65 with stable Graves' hyperthyroidism. Prospective prediction of ophthalmopathy was tested in an independent validation cohort consisting of under 20 hyperthyroidism patients and some 16 patients who later progressed to ophthalmopathy. For training and testing, the 100 or so patients in the discovery cohort were randomly divided in a 7:3 ratio. In addition, the study compared T-cell repertoires in thyroid tissue and in blood from over 5 Graves' hyperthyroidism patients. Once sampling was done, hyperthyroidism patients were given methimazole at a starting dose of 30 mg daily, whereas ophthalmopathy patients were given high-dose intravenous methylprednisolone. The paper reports TCR Vbeta CDR3 sequencing of roughly 140 peripheral blood samples: around 45 ophthalmopathy, under 80 hyperthyroidism and 17 progressor patients.

Ophthalmopathy patients had moderately to severely active disease, with a Clinical Activity Score of 3 or more, a NOSPECS grade of 4 or more, and a disease duration of less than 3 months. Any patient with an uncontrolled infection, another autoimmune disease, pregnancy or lactation was excluded. Diagnoses were established on the basis of clinical symptoms, serum thyroxine and TRAb, thyroid ultrasound, and orbital computed tomography. PBMCs were separated from roughly 9.3 ml of fresh peripheral blood using Ficoll-Paque density gradient centrifugation. Total RNA was extracted with Trizol reagent, and quality was checked on an Agilent 2100 Bioanalyzer. The trim is 4 bases for V and 5 bases for J, with a gap of 11 bases between the germline ends. CDR1 SGHTA and CDR2 FQGTGA are derived from the germline V gene. Measured from the cysteine to the phenylalanine, the CDR3 is 14 residues long. Of all the DNA, just the CDR3 is kept, 42 bases in frame from base 1.

The TCR beta CDR3 regions were amplified from RNA transcripts. For the first round of RT-PCR on the TCR CDR3, the HTBI primer set was used together with the Qiagen OneStep RT-PCR kit. Libraries were constructed in a second round of multiplex PCR, after which size selection and purification were performed. Paired-end sequencing of the libraries was performed with 100 bp reads on an Illumina HiSeq2000. From the authors' description of their analysis: SOAPnuke was used to process the raw data, throwing out any read that contained adapters or uncalled bases, had a mean Phred below 15, or lacked an exact constant-primer or identifier match. High-quality paired reads were merged with COPE v1.2.5, and unique nucleotide sequences were defined as clonotypes. MiTCR v1.1 was used to align the clonotypes against IMGT TRBV, TRBD and TRBJ reference segments. Only V-J combinations with frequency above 0.0001, covering roughly 99% of repertoires, were analysed. A TCS score was defined as the ratio between F50 (clonal expansion) and ExV (chaos), using BLOSUM62-based TCRdist between CDR3 peptides within each V-J. Welch's t-statistics and random forest reduced roughly 530 V-J features to about 13, which were used in a naive Bayes classifier (R e1071). TCRdb reworked the public reads: Q25 trimming with fastp, MiXCR clone assembly, productive beta chains retained. Merged by CDR3 protein, the rows form single entries marked with the most common genes and DNA. The V and J calls and clone size are TCRdb's, not the authors'. This sample holds 500,000 or so distinct CDR3 sequences; roughly a sixth were observed only once. The ten largest clones add up to approximately 16% of the sample.

The paper's findings and limits, for the study overall: In validation, progression to ophthalmopathy was predicted by the model with 70.59% sensitivity and roughly 76% specificity, a median of approximately 6.5 months before onset. Most expanded thyroid clonotypes (frequency above 0.001) were also detected in blood, suggesting blood repertoires may reflect thyroid immune responses. No statistical method was used to set the sample size in advance, and investigators knew the group allocation. A 13 V-J signature model separated ophthalmopathy from stable hyperthyroidism, with about 88% sensitivity and 81% to 82% specificity in cross-validation and 80%/75% in testing.

The specimen was blood. The chain is made from TRBV7-3 and TRBJ2-2; tentative D gene TRBD1, with 6 bases matching. The sequence came from a woman in her late teens or twenties with Graves' ophthalmopathy. CDR3 loop: CASSSGQRTGELFF. Read as DNA, the sequence is TGTGCCAGCAGCTCCGGACAGAGGACCGGGGAGCTGTTTTTT.